This T cell receptor (beta chain) was sequenced in a study of T cells expressing NK-cell markers. Study-wide background: Within the sequenced cohort of eight donors, seven exhibited HCMV seropositivity and one was seronegative.

Turning to this clonotype: Its antigen is unknown.

TCRdb re-called the 5' RACE reads and catalogs CDR3 proteins one per entry, DNA excluded. This repertoire includes about 450,000 distinct CDR3 sequences. The study's findings and limits: Nothing established the HCMV specificity of expanded NKG2C+ T cell clones.

The length of the CDR3 is 14 residues. Germline CDR1 SGHTA, CDR2 FQGNSA. The chain joins TRBV7-2 to TRBJ1-2; TCRdb's D call of TRBD1 is untestable without DNA. The TCR comes from a woman aged 18 to 75 in good health. The sequenced sample was blood T cells: a sorted CD56 or NKG2C T cell subset, CD4+ or CD8+ T cells, or bulk PBMC T cells (not recorded which). The CDR3 protein is CASSLGGANYGYTF.